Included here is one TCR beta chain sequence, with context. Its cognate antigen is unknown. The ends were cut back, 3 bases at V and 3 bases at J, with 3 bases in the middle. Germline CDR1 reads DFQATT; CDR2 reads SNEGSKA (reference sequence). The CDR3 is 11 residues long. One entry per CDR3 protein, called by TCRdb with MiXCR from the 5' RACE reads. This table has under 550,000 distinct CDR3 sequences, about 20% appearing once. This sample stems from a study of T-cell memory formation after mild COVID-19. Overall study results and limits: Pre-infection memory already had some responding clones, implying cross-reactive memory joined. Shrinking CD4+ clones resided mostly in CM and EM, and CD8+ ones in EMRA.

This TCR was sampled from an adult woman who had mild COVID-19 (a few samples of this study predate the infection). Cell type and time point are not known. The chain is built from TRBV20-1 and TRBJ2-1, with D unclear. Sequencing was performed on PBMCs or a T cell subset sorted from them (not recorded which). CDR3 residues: CSARDYNEQFF. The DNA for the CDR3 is TGCAGTGCTAGGGACTACAATGAGCAGTTCTTC.